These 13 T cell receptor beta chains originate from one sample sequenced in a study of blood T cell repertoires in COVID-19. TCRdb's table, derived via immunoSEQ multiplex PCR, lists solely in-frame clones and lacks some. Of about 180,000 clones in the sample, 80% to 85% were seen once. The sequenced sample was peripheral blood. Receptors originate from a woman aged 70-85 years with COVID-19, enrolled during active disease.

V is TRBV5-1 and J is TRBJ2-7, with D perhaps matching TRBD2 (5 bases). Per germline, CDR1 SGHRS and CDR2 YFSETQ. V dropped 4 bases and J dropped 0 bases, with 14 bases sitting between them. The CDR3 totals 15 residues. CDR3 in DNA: TGCGCCAGCAGCCCTCGCACCACTAGCTCCTACGAGCAGTACTTC. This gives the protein CASSPRTTSSYEQYF.

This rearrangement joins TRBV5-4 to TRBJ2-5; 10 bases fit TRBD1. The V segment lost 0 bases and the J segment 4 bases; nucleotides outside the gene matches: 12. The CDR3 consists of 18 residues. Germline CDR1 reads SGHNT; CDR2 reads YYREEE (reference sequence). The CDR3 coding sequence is TGTGCCAGCAGCTTGGACGGGCTGGCGGGACAGGGGCGAGAGACCCAGTACTTC. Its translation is CASSLDGLAGQGRETQYF.

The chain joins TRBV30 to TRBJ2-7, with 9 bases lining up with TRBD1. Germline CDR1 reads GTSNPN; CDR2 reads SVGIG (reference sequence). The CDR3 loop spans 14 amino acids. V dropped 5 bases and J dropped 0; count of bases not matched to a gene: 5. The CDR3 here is CAWDPGQGSYEQYF. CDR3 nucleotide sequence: TGTGCCTGGGATCCGGGACAGGGCTCCTACGAGCAGTACTTC.

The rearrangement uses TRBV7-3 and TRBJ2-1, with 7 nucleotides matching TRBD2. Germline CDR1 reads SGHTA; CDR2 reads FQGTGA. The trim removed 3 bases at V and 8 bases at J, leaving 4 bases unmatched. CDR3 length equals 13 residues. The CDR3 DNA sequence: TGTGCCAGCAGCTTGACTAGCCACCATGAGCAGTTCTTC. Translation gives CASSLTSHHEQFF.

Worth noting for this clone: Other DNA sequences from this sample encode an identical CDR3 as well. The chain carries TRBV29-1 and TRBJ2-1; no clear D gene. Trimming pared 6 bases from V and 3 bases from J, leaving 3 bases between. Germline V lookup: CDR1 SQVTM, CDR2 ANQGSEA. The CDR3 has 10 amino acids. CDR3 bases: TGCAGCGTCGTCTACAATGAGCAGTTCTTC. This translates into CSVVYNEQFF.

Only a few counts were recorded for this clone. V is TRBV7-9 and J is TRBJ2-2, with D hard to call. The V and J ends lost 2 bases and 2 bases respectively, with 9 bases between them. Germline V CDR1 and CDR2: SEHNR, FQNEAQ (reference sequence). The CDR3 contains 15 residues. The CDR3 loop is CASSLKLLNTGELFF. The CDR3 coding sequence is TGTGCCAGCAGCTTAAAACTCCTTAACACCGGGGAGCTGTTTTTT.

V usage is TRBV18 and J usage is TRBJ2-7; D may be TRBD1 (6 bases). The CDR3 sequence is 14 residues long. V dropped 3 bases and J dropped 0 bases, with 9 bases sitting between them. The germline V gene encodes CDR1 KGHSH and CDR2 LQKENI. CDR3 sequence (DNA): TGTGCCAGCTCACCCGAGACAGGCTCCTACGAGCAGTACTTC. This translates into CASSPETGSYEQYF.

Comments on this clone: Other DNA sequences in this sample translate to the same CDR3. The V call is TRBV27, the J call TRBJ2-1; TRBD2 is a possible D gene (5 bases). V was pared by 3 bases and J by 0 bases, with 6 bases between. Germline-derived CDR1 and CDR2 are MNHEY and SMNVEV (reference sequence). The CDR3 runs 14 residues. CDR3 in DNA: TGTGCCAGCAGTTTGGGGAGCTCCTACAATGAGCAGTTCTTC. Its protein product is CASSLGSSYNEQFF.

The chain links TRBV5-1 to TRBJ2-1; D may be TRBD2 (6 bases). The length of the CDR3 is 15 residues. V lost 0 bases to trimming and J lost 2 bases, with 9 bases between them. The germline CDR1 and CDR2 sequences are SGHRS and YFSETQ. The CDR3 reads CASSLAGTPYNEQFF. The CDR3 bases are TGCGCCAGCAGCTTGGCCGGGACTCCCTACAATGAGCAGTTCTTC. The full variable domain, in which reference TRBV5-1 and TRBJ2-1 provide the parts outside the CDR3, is KAGVTQTPRYLIKTRGQQVTLSCSPISGHRSVSWYQQTPGQGLQFLFEYFSETQRNKGNFPGRFSGRQFSNSRSEMNVSTLELGDSALYLCASSLAGTPYNEQFFGPGTRLTVL.

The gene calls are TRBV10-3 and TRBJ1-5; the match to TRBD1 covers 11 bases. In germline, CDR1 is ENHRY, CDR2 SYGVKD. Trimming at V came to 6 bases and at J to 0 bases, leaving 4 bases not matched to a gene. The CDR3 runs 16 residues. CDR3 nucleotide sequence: TGTGCCATCAGAGGGACAGGGGGAAATAGCAATCAGCCCCAGCATTTT. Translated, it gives CAIRGTGGNSNQPQHF.

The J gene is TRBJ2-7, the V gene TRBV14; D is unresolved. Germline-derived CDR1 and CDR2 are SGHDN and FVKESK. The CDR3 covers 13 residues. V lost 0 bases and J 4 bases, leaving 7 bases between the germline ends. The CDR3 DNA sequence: TGTGCCAGCAGCCAAGACCCCTTATACGAGCAGTACTTC. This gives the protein CASSQDPLYEQYF.

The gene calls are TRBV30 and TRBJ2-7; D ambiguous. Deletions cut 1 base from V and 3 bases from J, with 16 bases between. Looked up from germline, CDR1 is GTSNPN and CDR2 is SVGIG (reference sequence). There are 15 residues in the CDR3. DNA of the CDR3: TGTGCCTGGAGTGGGTCCGGGTCTACACTCTACGAGCAGTACTTC. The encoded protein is CAWSGSGSTLYEQYF.

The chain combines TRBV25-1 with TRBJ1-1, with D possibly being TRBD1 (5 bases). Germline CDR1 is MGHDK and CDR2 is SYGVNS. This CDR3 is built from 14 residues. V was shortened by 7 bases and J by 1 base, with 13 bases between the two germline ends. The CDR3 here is CASIDQRGNTEAFF. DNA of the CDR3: TGTGCCAGCATCGACCAAAGGGGGAACACTGAAGCTTTCTTT.